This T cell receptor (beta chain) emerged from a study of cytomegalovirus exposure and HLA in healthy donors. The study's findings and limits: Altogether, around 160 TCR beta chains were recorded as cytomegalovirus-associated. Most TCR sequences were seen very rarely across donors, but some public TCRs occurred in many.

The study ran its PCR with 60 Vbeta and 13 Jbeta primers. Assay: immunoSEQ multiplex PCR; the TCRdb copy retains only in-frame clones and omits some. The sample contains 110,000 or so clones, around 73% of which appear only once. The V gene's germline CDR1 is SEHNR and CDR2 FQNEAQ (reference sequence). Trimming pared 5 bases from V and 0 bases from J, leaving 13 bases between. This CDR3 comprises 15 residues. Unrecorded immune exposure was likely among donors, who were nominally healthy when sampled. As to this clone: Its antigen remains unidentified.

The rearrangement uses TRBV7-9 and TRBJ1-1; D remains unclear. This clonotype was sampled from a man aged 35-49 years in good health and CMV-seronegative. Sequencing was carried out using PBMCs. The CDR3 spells CASSEAVGMNTEAFF. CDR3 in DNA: TGTGCCAGCAGCGAAGCGGTAGGTATGAACACTGAAGCTTTCTTT.